This T cell receptor (beta chain) was obtained from a study of early T cells in non-severe SARS-CoV-2 infection (dated by TCRdb to 2020 to 2022). Background on the whole study: TCR sequencing used bulk RNA from unsorted whole blood, so alpha and beta chains could not be paired. On the study overall, not on this receptor specifically: VDJdb matching was skewed toward anti-spike CD8 responses and likely underestimated virus-specific expansions by missing private and CD4 specificities.

Germline trimming: 3 bases from V, 4 bases from J; junction bases outside gene matches: 8. The CDR3 numbers 15 residues from cysteine through phenylalanine. Only the CDR3 portion is preserved as DNA: 45 bases, with reading frame beginning at the first base. Taken from the germline V gene, the CDR1 and CDR2 loops are MNHNS and SASEGT. This clonotype has a handful of counts. The clone's antigen remains unknown. Base quality data are lacking; no much larger clone is found one base away. Set within a cohort of healthcare workers in London, UK, this nested case-control study involved weekly PCR testing of nasopharyngeal swabs along with blood sampling. Healthcare workers were recruited during the week of the UK lockdown, between 23 and 31 March 2020, and followed weekly for up to about 16 weeks. Receptor libraries were prepared by 5' RACE. These reads were obtained on a NextSeq 500. To correct for sequencing error and PCR bias, the TCR library protocol tagged individual cDNA molecules with unique molecular identifiers. TCR alpha and beta chains were both sequenced, and the abundances of alpha and beta sequences in each sample were closely correlated with each other. The authors' analysis ran thus. Decombinator V4 was used to perform V gene, J gene and CDR3 annotation of TCR sequences. TCRs were defined as expanded if a significant change between any two time points was detected under a Poisson model with p below 0.0001. TCR abundances were normalised to the total number of TCRs sequenced per sample and expressed as counts per million. TRAV1-2 paired with TRAJ12, TRAJ20 or TRAJ33 defined MAIT TCRs, while TRAV10 paired with TRAJ18 defined iNKT TCRs. VDJdb, accessed 1 November 2021, was searched for CMV, EBV and SARS-CoV-2 annotated TCRs, with TCRs annotated for multiple antigens excluded. The public reads were reprocessed in TCRdb via fastp at Q25 and MiXCR, keeping in-frame beta chains. Every distinct CDR3 protein forms one entry, paired with its most common genes and DNA. It is TCRdb's table, rather than the study itself, that gives the V and J calls and clone size. A total of 25,000 to 30,000 distinct CDR3 sequences appear in this sample, around 4.6% of them only once. The top ten hold about an eighth of the sample.

The chain is assembled from TRBV6-1 and TRBJ2-7, with 8 middle bases fitting TRBD1. Sequenced: whole blood. This clonotype originated in an adult who was a healthcare worker with PCR-confirmed SARS-CoV-2 infection or an uninfected control (not recorded which). Here is the DNA: TGTGCCAGCAGTGAGTTCCCCGGGACAGGATACGAGCAGTACTTC. It codes for CASSEFPGTGYEQYF.